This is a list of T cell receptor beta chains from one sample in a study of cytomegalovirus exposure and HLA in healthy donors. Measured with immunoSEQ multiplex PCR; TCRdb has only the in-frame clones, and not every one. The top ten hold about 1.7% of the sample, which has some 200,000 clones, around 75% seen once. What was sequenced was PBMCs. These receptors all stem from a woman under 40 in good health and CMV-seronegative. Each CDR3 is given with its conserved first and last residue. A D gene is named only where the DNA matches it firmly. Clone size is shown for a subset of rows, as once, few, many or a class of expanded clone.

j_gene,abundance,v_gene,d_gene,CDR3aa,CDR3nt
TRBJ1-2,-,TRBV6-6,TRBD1,CASSYTTGQGIDGYTF,TGTGCCAGCAGTTACACCACGGGACAGGGGATAGATGGCTACACCTTC
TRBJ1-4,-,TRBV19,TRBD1,CASSIGGQATNEKLFF,TGTGCCAGTAGTATAGGAGGACAGGCAACTAATGAAAAACTGTTTTTT
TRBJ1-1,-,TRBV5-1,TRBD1,CASSVDRGRETEAFF,TGCGCCAGCAGCGTGGACAGGGGGCGGGAGACTGAAGCTTTCTTT
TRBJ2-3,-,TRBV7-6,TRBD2,CASSLGLADRTDTQYF,TGTGCCAGCAGCCTGGGACTAGCGGACCGCACAGATACGCAGTATTTT
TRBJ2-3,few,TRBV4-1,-,CASSQDVELDTQYF,TGCGCCAGCAGCCAAGATGTCGAGTTGGATACGCAGTATTTT
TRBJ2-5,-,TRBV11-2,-,CASSFDRFKETQYF,TGTGCCAGCAGCTTCGACAGGTTCAAAGAGACCCAGTACTTC
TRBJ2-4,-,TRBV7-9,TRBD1,CASNRGHENIQYF,TGTGCCAGCAATAGGGGGCACGAAAACATTCAGTACTTC
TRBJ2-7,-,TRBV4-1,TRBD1,CASSQDRTGAYEQYF,TGCGCCAGCAGCCAAGATCGAACAGGGGCCTACGAGCAGTACTTC
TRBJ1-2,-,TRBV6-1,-,CASSETPGVYGYTF,TGTGCCAGCAGTGAAACCCCAGGGGTCTATGGCTACACCTTC
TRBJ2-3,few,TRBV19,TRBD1,CASSSRDRGTDTQYF,TGTGCCAGTAGTTCACGGGACAGGGGTACAGATACGCAGTATTTT
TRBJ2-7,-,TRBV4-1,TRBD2,CASSQVLGVLAGGEGEQYF,TGCGCCAGCAGCCAAGTACTAGGAGTACTAGCGGGAGGGGAGGGCGAGCAGTACTTC
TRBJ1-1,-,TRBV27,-,CASSLRGGNTEAFF,TGTGCCAGCAGCCTACGGGGGGGGAACACTGAAGCTTTCTTT
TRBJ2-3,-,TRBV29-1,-,CSVEGGGQRVTDTQYF,TGCAGCGTTGAAGGGGGGGGCCAGAGGGTCACAGATACGCAGTATTTT
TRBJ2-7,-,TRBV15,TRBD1,CATSRDRDLGYEQYF,TGTGCCACCAGCAGGGACAGGGACTTGGGCTACGAGCAGTACTTC
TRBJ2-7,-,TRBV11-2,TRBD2,CASSFRGAGDYGQYF,TGTGCCAGCAGCTTTAGGGGAGCGGGAGACTACGGGCAGTACTTC
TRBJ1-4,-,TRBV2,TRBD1,CASSGTGGAREKLFF,TGTGCCAGCAGTGGGACAGGGGGCGCGAGAGAAAAACTGTTTTTT
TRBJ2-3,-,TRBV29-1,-,CSVEDHRDTQYF,TGCAGCGTTGAAGATCACAGGGATACGCAGTATTTT